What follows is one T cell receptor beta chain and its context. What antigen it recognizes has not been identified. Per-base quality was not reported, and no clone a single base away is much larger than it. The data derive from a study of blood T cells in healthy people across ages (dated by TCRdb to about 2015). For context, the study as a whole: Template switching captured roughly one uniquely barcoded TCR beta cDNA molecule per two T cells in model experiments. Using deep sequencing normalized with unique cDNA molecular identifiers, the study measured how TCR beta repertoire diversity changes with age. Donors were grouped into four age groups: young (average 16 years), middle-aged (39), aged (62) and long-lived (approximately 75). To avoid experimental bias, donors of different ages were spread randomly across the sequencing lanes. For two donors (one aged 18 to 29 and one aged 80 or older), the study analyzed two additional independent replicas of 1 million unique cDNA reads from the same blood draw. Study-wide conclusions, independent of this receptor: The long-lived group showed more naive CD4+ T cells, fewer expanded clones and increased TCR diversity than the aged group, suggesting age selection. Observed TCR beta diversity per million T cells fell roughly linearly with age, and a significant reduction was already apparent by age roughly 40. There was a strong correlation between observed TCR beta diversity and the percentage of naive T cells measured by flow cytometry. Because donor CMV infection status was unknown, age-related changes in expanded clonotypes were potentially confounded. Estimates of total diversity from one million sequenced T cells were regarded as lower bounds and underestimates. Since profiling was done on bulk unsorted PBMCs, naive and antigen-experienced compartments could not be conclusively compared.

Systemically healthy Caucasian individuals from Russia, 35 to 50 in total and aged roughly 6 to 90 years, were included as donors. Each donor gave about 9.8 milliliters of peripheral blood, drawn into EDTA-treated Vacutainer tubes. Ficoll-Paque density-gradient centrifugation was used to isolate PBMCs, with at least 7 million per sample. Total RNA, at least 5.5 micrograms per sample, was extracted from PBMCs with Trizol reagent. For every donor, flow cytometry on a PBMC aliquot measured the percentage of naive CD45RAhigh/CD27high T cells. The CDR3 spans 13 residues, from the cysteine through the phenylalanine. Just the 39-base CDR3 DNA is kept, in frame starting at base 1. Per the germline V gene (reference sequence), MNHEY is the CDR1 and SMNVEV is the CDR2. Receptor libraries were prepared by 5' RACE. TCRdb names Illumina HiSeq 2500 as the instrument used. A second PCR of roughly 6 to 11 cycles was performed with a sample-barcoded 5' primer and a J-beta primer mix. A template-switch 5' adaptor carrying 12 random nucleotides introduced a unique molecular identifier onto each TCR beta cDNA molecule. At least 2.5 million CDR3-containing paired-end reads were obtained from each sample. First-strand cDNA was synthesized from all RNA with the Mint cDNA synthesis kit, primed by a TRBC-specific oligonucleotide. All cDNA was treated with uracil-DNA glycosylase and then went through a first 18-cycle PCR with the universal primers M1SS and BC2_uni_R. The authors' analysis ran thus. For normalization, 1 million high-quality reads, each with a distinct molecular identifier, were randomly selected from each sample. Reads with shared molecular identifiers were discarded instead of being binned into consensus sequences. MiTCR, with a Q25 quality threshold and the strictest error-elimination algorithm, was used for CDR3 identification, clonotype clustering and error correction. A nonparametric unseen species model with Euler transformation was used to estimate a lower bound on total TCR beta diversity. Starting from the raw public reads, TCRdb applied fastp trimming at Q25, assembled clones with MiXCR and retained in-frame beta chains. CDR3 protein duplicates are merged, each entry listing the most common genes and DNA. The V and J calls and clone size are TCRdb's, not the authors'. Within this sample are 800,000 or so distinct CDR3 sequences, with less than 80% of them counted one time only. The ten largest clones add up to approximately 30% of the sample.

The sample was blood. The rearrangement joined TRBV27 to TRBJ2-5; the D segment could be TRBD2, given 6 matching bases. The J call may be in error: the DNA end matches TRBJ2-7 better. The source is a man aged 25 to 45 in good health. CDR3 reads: CASSMAGYYEQYF. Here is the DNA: TGTGCCAGCAGCATGGCGGGGTACTACGAGCAGTACTTC.